This TCR beta chain comes out of a study of T cell responses to AZD1222 COVID-19 vaccine (dated by TCRdb to 2020 to 2022). Some background on the complete study: AZD1222 recipients given second doses at about 4 weeks or at about 12 weeks were pooled, since spike-specific TCR depth and breadth were not found to differ between the two schedules. TCR sequencing covered 230 or so trial participants: 200 to 210 given two doses of AZD1222 and 26 given two doses of MenACWY control vaccine. Trial participants were enrolled into age subgroups of 18-55, 56-69 and 70-plus years, which contained approximately 150, 30 and 60 TCR-sequenced participants, respectively.

The sample's time point label, in plain terms: baseline before first vaccination. The vaccinee samples were drawn from two UK trials, COV001 and COV002, one of which was a single-blind randomized controlled phase 2/3 trial testing AZD1222 (ChAdOx1 nCoV-19) in healthy adults. For TCRbeta chain sequencing, PBMC samples from trial participants were taken at day 0 and at day 28 after the second dose. The CDR3 regions of human TCRbeta chains were subjected to immunosequencing. In the paper's pipeline: TCRs in the repertoires were matched against a reference library of SARS-CoV-2-specific TCRs that had been generated with the MIRA antigen-specificity platform. Breadth was defined as the fraction of unique TCRs that were SARS-CoV-2-associated. Depth was defined as the fraction of total T cells that were SARS-CoV-2-associated. Using the MIRA data, each spike-specific TCR was mapped to the spike region that the TCR reacts to and placed in a CD4 or CD8 class. Log10-transformed breadth and depth values were compared by one-way ANOVA with Sidak's multiple comparisons tests. TCRdb re-hosts the immuneACCESS table, in-frame sequences only. Its copies lack some clones; in the studies checked, an unresolved V gene accounts for under half of them, and the cause for the rest is not known. The V and J calls and clone size are taken from that table; D and trimming were inferred from the DNA. This sample lists 200,000 or so clones; 85% to 95% were detected once. Of the sample, 9.2% is held by the ten largest clones.

Comments on this clone: Its antigen remains undetermined. Qualities for individual bases were not recorded, and no much larger clone is one base off.

Here is what the overall study found, with its caveats: Because no day 14 peak-response samples were available, the repertoires could be characterized only after the peak T cell response. The 56-69-year group was small, and its depth increase did not reach significance, likely because of low power. Reportedly, close to half of the unique spike-specific TCRs recognized epitopes lying outside the regions that are mutated in the B.1.351 and B.1.1.7 variants. The whole spike protein was spanned by vaccine-associated CD4 TCRs, and dominant responses were seen in regions 160-218 and 743-854. Conclusions about previously exposed vaccinees are limited because only six or seven AZD1222 recipients were SARS-CoV-2 seropositive at baseline. Participants were mostly white British and included more females than males, and it was suggested by the authors that clonal diversity may have been underestimated. Spike-specific TCR breadth and depth rose significantly after two AZD1222 doses compared with day 0 and with MenACWY recipients.

The CDR3 has 14 amino acids, counting the end cysteine and phenylalanine. Here the CDR3 DNA is all that survives: 42 bases in frame from base 1. V and J lose 3 bases and 4 bases, and a span of 12 bases separates them. From a lookup of the germline V gene (reference sequence), CDR1 and CDR2 are LGHDT and YNNKEL. The sequence links TRBV3-1 (or the pseudogene TRBV3-2) to TRBJ1-2; too little of a D gene remains to name it. This receptor was obtained from an adult in good health. The sample was peripheral blood, taken on day 0 of AZD1222 vaccination. CDR3 loop: CASSHSLVTYGYTF. The DNA is as follows: TGTGCCAGCAGCCATAGCCTTGTTACCTATGGCTACACCTTC.